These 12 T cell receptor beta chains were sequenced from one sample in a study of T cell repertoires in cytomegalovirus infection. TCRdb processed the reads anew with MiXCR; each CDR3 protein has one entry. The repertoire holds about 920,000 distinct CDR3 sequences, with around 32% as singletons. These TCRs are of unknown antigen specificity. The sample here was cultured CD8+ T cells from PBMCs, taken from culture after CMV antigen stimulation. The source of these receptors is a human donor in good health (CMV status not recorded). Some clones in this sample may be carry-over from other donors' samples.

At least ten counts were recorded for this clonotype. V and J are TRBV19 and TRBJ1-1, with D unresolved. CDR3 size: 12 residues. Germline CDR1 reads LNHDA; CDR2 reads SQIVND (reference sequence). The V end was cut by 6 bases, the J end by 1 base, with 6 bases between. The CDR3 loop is CASRRGNTEAFF. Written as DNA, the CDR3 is TGTGCCAGTAGGCGGGGGAACACTGAAGCTTTCTTT.

CDR3 coding DNA: TGTGCCAGCAGTAGCCGGAGGGTCTCCTCACCCCTCCACTTT. Translated, it gives CASSSRRVSSPLHF. The chain joins TRBV28 to TRBJ1-6; D is ambiguous. This CDR3 spans 14 amino acids. Germline V CDR1 and CDR2: MDHEN, SYDVKM. Trimming stripped 5 bases from V and 10 bases from J, with 15 bases between.

As DNA, the CDR3 is TGTGCCAGCAGCTTAAAGGCCTTAGGGTATCCCAACACTGAAGCTTTCTTT. This translates into CASSLKALGYPNTEAFF. This sequence joins TRBV7-9 and TRBJ1-1, with D uncertain. CDR3 length: 17 residues. Trimming cost V 2 bases and J 2 bases, with 18 bases left between them. Germline V gene lookup returns CDR1 SEHNR and CDR2 FQNEAQ (reference sequence).

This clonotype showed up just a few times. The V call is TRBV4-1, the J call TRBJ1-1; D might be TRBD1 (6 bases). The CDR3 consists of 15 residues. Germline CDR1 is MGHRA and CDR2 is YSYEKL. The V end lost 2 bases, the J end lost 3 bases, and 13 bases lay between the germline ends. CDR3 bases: TGCGCCAGCAGCCAACCCTCAGGGGCTCACACTGAAGCTTTCTTT. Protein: CASSQPSGAHTEAFF.

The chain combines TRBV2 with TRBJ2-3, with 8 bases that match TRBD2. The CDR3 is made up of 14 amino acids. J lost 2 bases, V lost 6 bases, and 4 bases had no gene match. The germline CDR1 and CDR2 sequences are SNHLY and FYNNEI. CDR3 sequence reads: CASSRLAITDTQYF. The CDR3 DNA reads TGTGCCAGCAGCCGACTAGCGATCACAGATACGCAGTATTTT.

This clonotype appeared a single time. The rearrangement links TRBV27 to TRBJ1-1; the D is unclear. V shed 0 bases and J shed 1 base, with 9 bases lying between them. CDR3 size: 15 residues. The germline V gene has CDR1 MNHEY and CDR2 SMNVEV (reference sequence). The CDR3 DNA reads TGTGCCAGCAGTTTATCCAGGTGGGGGAACACTGAAGCTTTCTTT. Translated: CASSLSRWGNTEAFF.

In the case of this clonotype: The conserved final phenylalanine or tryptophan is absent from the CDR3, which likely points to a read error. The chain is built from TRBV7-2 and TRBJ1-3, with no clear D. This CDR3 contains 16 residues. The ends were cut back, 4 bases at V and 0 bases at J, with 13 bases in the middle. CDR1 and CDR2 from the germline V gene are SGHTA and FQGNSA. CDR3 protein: CASSSSDMASGNTIYY. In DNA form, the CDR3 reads TGTGCCAGCAGCTCGTCCGACATGGCCTCTGGAAACACCATATATTAT.

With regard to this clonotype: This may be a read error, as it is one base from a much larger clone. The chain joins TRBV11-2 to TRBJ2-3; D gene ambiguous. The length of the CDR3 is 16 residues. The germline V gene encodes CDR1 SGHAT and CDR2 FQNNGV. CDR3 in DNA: TGTGCCAGCAGCGTAGATCTGAGACGCAGCACAGATACGCAGTATTTT. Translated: CASSVDLRRSTDTQYF.

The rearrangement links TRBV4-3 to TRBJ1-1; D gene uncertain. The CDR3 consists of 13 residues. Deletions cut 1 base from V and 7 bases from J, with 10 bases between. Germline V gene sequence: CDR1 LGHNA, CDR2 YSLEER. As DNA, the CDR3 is TGCGCCAGCAGCCAAGTGCTATCCGGTGAAGCTTTCTTT. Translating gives CASSQVLSGEAFF.

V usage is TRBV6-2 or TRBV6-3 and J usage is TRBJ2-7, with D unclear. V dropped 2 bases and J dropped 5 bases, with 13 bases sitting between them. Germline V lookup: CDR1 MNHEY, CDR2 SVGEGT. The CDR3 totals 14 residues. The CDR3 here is CASSYEHFVDEQYV. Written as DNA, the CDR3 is TGTGCCAGCAGTTACGAACACTTCGTGGACGAGCAGTACGTC.

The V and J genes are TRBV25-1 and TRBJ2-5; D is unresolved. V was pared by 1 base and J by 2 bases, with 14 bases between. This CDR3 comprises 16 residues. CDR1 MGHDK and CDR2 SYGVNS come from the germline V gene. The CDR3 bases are TGTGCCAGCAGTGAATTCTGGGGTGCCTTGCAAGAGACCCAGTACTTC. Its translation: CASSEFWGALQETQYF.

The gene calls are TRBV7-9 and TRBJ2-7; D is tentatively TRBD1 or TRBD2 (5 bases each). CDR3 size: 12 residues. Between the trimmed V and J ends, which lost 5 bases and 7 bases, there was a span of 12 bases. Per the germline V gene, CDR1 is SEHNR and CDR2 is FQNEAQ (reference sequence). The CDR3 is CASSTGRLEQYV. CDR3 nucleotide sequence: TGTGCCAGCAGCACGGGACGCTTGGAGCAGTACGTC.